This T cell receptor (beta chain) was sequenced for a study of chemoradiotherapy in HPV16-positive cancers. Assay: immunoSEQ multiplex PCR; the TCRdb copy retains only in-frame clones and omits some. The table includes around 30,000 clones, about 91% detected once. Germline CDR1 and CDR2: SEHNR and FQNEAQ (reference sequence). This CDR3 spans 15 amino acids. Trimming cost V 2 bases and J 4 bases, with 13 bases left between them. The V and J genes are TRBV7-9 and TRBJ2-3, with D perhaps given as TRBD1 or TRBD2 (5 bases each). Sequenced material: blood, taken from a patient who underwent chemoradiotherapy. This clonotype was obtained from a human donor with HPV-associated anogenital cancer. The DNA for the CDR3 is TGTGCCAGCAGCTTATTGGGGCCGGGATCAGATACGCAGTATTTT. This encodes CASSLLGPGSDTQYF.